These T cell receptor beta chains were read from a single sample in a study of CD8+ T cells in alopecia areata. TCRdb's copy holds only in-frame clones and misses some; the assay was immunoSEQ multiplex PCR. The table records 150,000 or so clones, around 55% of them present only once. Material: CD8+ T cells sorted from blood, obtained at week 0. These receptor sequences come from a human donor with alopecia areata. The CDR3 runs from the conserved cysteine through the conserved F or W. The order of the fields is clone size, CDR3 length, D gene, J gene, V gene, CDR3 DNA, CDR3 protein. The D gene is left open where the match is weak. Clone sizes are given selectively: once, few, many, or a class where the clone is expanded.

clone size: NA; CDR3 length: 14; D gene: NA; J gene: TRBJ2-1; V gene: TRBV6-5; CDR3 DNA: TGTGCCAGCAGTTACCGGGGGCAAGGTAATGAGCAGTTCTTC; CDR3 protein: CASSYRGQGNEQFF
clone size: NA; CDR3 length: 14; D gene: TRBD2; J gene: TRBJ2-5; V gene: TRBV7-2; CDR3 DNA: TGTGCCAGCAGCTTGAGCGGGGGCAGAAAGACCCAGTACTTC; CDR3 protein: CASSLSGGRKTQYF
clone size: NA; CDR3 length: 14; D gene: TRBD1; J gene: TRBJ1-2; V gene: TRBV7-2; CDR3 DNA: TGTGCCAGCAGCTTAGCTAGGACAGGCCTAGGTTCCACCTTC; CDR3 protein: CASSLARTGLGSTF
clone size: NA; CDR3 length: 15; D gene: TRBD2; J gene: TRBJ2-7; V gene: TRBV4-3; CDR3 DNA: TGCGCCAGCAGCCAAGATACTAGCGGGACCTACGAGCAGTACTTC; CDR3 protein: CASSQDTSGTYEQYF
clone size: few; CDR3 length: 14; D gene: NA; J gene: TRBJ2-5; V gene: TRBV10-3; CDR3 DNA: TGTGCCATCAGGCGTGCAGTAAGTCAAGAGACCCAGTACTTC; CDR3 protein: CAIRRAVSQETQYF
clone size: NA; CDR3 length: 15; D gene: TRBD1; J gene: TRBJ2-7; V gene: TRBV4-3; CDR3 DNA: TGCGCCAGCAGCCAATCAGGGCAGGGGGCTGACGAGCAGTACTTC; CDR3 protein: CASSQSGQGADEQYF
clone size: NA; CDR3 length: 14; D gene: TRBD2; J gene: TRBJ2-1; V gene: TRBV9; CDR3 DNA: TGTGCCAGCAGCGTAGCTAGCGGGGGCCGTGAGCAGTTCTTC; CDR3 protein: CASSVASGGREQFF
clone size: NA; CDR3 length: 14; D gene: TRBD1; J gene: TRBJ1-2; V gene: TRBV29-1; CDR3 DNA: TGCAGCGTTGGGGGGACAGGGTCCGGCTATGGCTACACCTTC; CDR3 protein: CSVGGTGSGYGYTF
clone size: NA; CDR3 length: 15; D gene: NA; J gene: TRBJ1-6; V gene: TRBV5-4; CDR3 DNA: TGTGCCAGCAGCTTTGGTAACCAAGGCGGCTCACCCCTCCACTTT; CDR3 protein: CASSFGNQGGSPLHF
clone size: NA; CDR3 length: 13; D gene: NA; J gene: TRBJ1-2; V gene: TRBV4-3; CDR3 DNA: TGCGCCAGCAGCCAAGAACAGGGCTATGGCTACACCTTC; CDR3 protein: CASSQEQGYGYTF
clone size: NA; CDR3 length: 16; D gene: NA; J gene: TRBJ1-1; V gene: TRBV16; CDR3 DNA: TGTGCCAGCAGCCAATCTAGGCCGGGAAGGAACACTGAAGCTTTCTTT; CDR3 protein: CASSQSRPGRNTEAFF
clone size: NA; CDR3 length: 12; D gene: NA; J gene: TRBJ2-3; V gene: TRBV5-6; CDR3 DNA: TGTGCCAGCACCGATTCAACAGATACGCAGTATTTT; CDR3 protein: CASTDSTDTQYF
clone size: NA; CDR3 length: 16; D gene: NA; J gene: TRBJ2-7; V gene: TRBV5-1; CDR3 DNA: TGCGCCAGCAACAAAACCTATCCGGGACACCTTTACGAGCAGTACTTC; CDR3 protein: CASNKTYPGHLYEQYF
clone size: NA; CDR3 length: 13; D gene: TRBD1; J gene: TRBJ1-1; V gene: TRBV5-1; CDR3 DNA: TGCGCCAGCAGCTTAGGACAGGGTCGGCTCGCTTTCTTT; CDR3 protein: CASSLGQGRLAFF
clone size: NA; CDR3 length: 13; D gene: NA; J gene: TRBJ1-2; V gene: TRBV12-5; CDR3 DNA: TGTGCTAGTGGTTTCCAGGTACCCTATGGCTACACCTTC; CDR3 protein: CASGFQVPYGYTF
clone size: once; CDR3 length: 19; D gene: NA; J gene: TRBJ2-1; V gene: TRBV14; CDR3 DNA: TGTGCCAGCAGCCAAGATTGGAGAGAGGTTGGACTGTCGAGGAATGAGCAGTTCTTC; CDR3 protein: CASSQDWREVGLSRNEQFF
clone size: NA; CDR3 length: 13; D gene: NA; J gene: TRBJ2-7; V gene: TRBV29-1; CDR3 DNA: TGCAGCGCGGTCATGGGGGTATCCTACGAGCAGTACTTC; CDR3 protein: CSAVMGVSYEQYF
clone size: NA; CDR3 length: 15; D gene: NA; J gene: TRBJ2-3; V gene: TRBV30; CDR3 DNA: TGTGCCTGGGATCAGCTAGCCTCTAGCACAGATACGCAGTATTTT; CDR3 protein: CAWDQLASSTDTQYF
clone size: NA; CDR3 length: 15; D gene: NA; J gene: TRBJ2-1; V gene: TRBV6-6; CDR3 DNA: TGTGCCGTCGGTAGGGTCCCCTTGCGGTACAATGAGCAGTTCTTC; CDR3 protein: CAVGRVPLRYNEQFF
clone size: NA; CDR3 length: 13; D gene: NA; J gene: TRBJ1-1; V gene: TRBV7-2; CDR3 DNA: TGTGCCACCCGGCCAGTAGGACTTTATGAAGCTTTCTTT; CDR3 protein: CATRPVGLYEAFF
clone size: NA; CDR3 length: 15; D gene: NA; J gene: TRBJ2-5; V gene: TRBV6-1; CDR3 DNA: TGTGCCAGCAGTCTTCGGGAGAGGCCGCAAGAGACCCAGTACTTC; CDR3 protein: CASSLRERPQETQYF
clone size: few; CDR3 length: 13; D gene: NA; J gene: TRBJ2-7; V gene: TRBV30; CDR3 DNA: TGTGCCTGGGCGACCGAATGGACCTACGAGCAGTACTTC; CDR3 protein: CAWATEWTYEQYF
clone size: few; CDR3 length: 17; D gene: TRBD1; J gene: TRBJ1-2; V gene: TRBV19; CDR3 DNA: TGTGCCAGTAGTGTCGAAAGGGGAGGGGACAGACCCTATGGCTACACCTTC; CDR3 protein: CASSVERGGDRPYGYTF
clone size: few; CDR3 length: 15; D gene: NA; J gene: TRBJ2-7; V gene: TRBV14; CDR3 DNA: TGTGCCAGCAGTCCGGTGGGCGCGCCGTCCTACGAGCAGTACTTC; CDR3 protein: CASSPVGAPSYEQYF
clone size: once; CDR3 length: 14; D gene: TRBD1; J gene: TRBJ1-6; V gene: TRBV27; CDR3 DNA: TGTGCCAGCAGTTTATTCGATTTGACAGGGAACCTCCACTTT; CDR3 protein: CASSLFDLTGNLHF
clone size: NA; CDR3 length: 13; D gene: NA; J gene: TRBJ2-5; V gene: TRBV5-4; CDR3 DNA: TGTGCCAGCAGCTTGTGGGGGTCAGAGACCCAGTACTTC; CDR3 protein: CASSLWGSETQYF
clone size: NA; CDR3 length: 18; D gene: TRBD1; J gene: TRBJ2-7; V gene: TRBV4-3; CDR3 DNA: TGCGCCAGCAGCCAAGATCATCAGAAGGACAGGGTAGTTCACGAGCAGTACTTC; CDR3 protein: CASSQDHQKDRVVHEQYF
clone size: NA; CDR3 length: 14; D gene: TRBD1; J gene: TRBJ2-7; V gene: TRBV29-1; CDR3 DNA: TGCAGCGTTGCTCCCGGCGGACAGGCGTACGAGCAGTACTTC; CDR3 protein: CSVAPGGQAYEQYF
clone size: NA; CDR3 length: 16; D gene: TRBD1; J gene: TRBJ2-7; V gene: TRBV5-6; CDR3 DNA: TGTGCCAGCGGCTTGTATTTAGGGACAGATTTATACGAGCAGTACTTC; CDR3 protein: CASGLYLGTDLYEQYF
clone size: NA; CDR3 length: 14; D gene: TRBD1; J gene: TRBJ1-2; V gene: TRBV4-3; CDR3 DNA: TGCGCCAGCAGCCAGGACAGGGAAAGCTATGGCTACACCTTC; CDR3 protein: CASSQDRESYGYTF
clone size: NA; CDR3 length: 15; D gene: TRBD2; J gene: TRBJ2-7; V gene: TRBV4-3; CDR3 DNA: TGCGCCAGCAGCCAATATACTAGCGGATCCTACGAGCAGTACTTC; CDR3 protein: CASSQYTSGSYEQYF
clone size: NA; CDR3 length: 15; D gene: TRBD1; J gene: TRBJ1-2; V gene: TRBV25-1; CDR3 DNA: TGTGCCAGCAGGGGGCCCAGGGGGCGGGAGTATGGCTACACCTTC; CDR3 protein: CASRGPRGREYGYTF
clone size: NA; CDR3 length: 12; D gene: NA; J gene: TRBJ2-7; V gene: TRBV29-1; CDR3 DNA: TGCAGCGTTGAACAGGCCTACGGGGAGCAGTACTTC; CDR3 protein: CSVEQAYGEQYF
clone size: few; CDR3 length: 15; D gene: NA; J gene: TRBJ2-2; V gene: TRBV25-1; CDR3 DNA: TGTGCCAGCAGTGAACACGGGACAAGCCCCGGGGAGCTGTTTTTT; CDR3 protein: CASSEHGTSPGELFF
clone size: once; CDR3 length: 13; D gene: NA; J gene: TRBJ1-2; V gene: TRBV29-1; CDR3 DNA: TGCAGCGTTGGAGGTTCTGGCAGTTATGGCTACACCTTC; CDR3 protein: CSVGGSGSYGYTF
clone size: NA; CDR3 length: 12; D gene: NA; J gene: TRBJ2-5; V gene: TRBV29-1; CDR3 DNA: TGCAGCGTTAGGCTCGGGAGAGAGACCCAGTACTTC; CDR3 protein: CSVRLGRETQYF
clone size: NA; CDR3 length: 16; D gene: NA; J gene: TRBJ1-3; V gene: TRBV30; CDR3 DNA: TGTGCCTGGAGTCCCAAGGGGGGAGACTCTGGAAACACCATATATTTT; CDR3 protein: CAWSPKGGDSGNTIYF
clone size: NA; CDR3 length: 14; D gene: NA; J gene: TRBJ2-7; V gene: TRBV4-3; CDR3 DNA: TGCGCCAGCAGCCAAGATGAACAGGGCTACGAGCAGTACTTC; CDR3 protein: CASSQDEQGYEQYF
clone size: NA; CDR3 length: 16; D gene: NA; J gene: TRBJ1-4; V gene: TRBV30; CDR3 DNA: TGTGCCTGTGGACAGCAGGGTCGTGGGGGTAGTGAAAAACTGTTTTTT; CDR3 protein: CACGQQGRGGSEKLFF
clone size: NA; CDR3 length: 15; D gene: NA; J gene: TRBJ1-1; V gene: TRBV4-3; CDR3 DNA: TGCGCCAGCAGCCAAGAGGAGGGGTTGAACACTGAAGCTTTCTTT; CDR3 protein: CASSQEEGLNTEAFF
clone size: NA; CDR3 length: 14; D gene: NA; J gene: TRBJ2-7; V gene: TRBV13; CDR3 DNA: TGTGCCAGCAGCTTGAGAGGGCTCTCCTACGAGCAGTACTTC; CDR3 protein: CASSLRGLSYEQYF
clone size: NA; CDR3 length: 11; D gene: NA; J gene: TRBJ1-1; V gene: TRBV29-1; CDR3 DNA: TGCAGCGTTGGAGCGAACACTGAAGCTTTCTTT; CDR3 protein: CSVGANTEAFF
clone size: once; CDR3 length: 14; D gene: NA; J gene: TRBJ2-3; V gene: TRBV30; CDR3 DNA: TGTGCCTGGACCCCGCCCGGGGGCACAGATACGCAGTATTTT; CDR3 protein: CAWTPPGGTDTQYF
clone size: NA; CDR3 length: 13; D gene: TRBD1; J gene: TRBJ2-1; V gene: TRBV6-5; CDR3 DNA: TGTGCCAGCAGACAGGGGGTGGGCAATGAGCAGTTCTTC; CDR3 protein: CASRQGVGNEQFF
clone size: NA; CDR3 length: 11; D gene: TRBD2; J gene: TRBJ2-7; V gene: TRBV10-2; CDR3 DNA: TGCGCCAGCGGGACTAGCGACGAGCAGTACTTC; CDR3 protein: CASGTSDEQYF
clone size: NA; CDR3 length: 14; D gene: TRBD1; J gene: TRBJ1-6; V gene: TRBV6-1; CDR3 DNA: TGTGCCAGCAGAGATACCGGGACAGGGTCACCCCTCCACTTT; CDR3 protein: CASRDTGTGSPLHF
clone size: few; CDR3 length: 11; D gene: NA; J gene: TRBJ2-7; V gene: TRBV14; CDR3 DNA: TGTGCCAGGACTGCGGGCTACGAGCAGTACTTC; CDR3 protein: CARTAGYEQYF
clone size: few; CDR3 length: 14; D gene: TRBD2; J gene: TRBJ2-7; V gene: TRBV15; CDR3 DNA: TGTGCCACCAGCAGTAGCGGGGGTACCTACGAGCAGTACTTC; CDR3 protein: CATSSSGGTYEQYF
clone size: few; CDR3 length: 13; D gene: TRBD1; J gene: TRBJ1-2; V gene: TRBV27; CDR3 DNA: TGTGCCAGCAGTTCGGACAGGGGGGATGGCTACACCTTC; CDR3 protein: CASSSDRGDGYTF
clone size: once; CDR3 length: 14; D gene: NA; J gene: TRBJ2-7; V gene: TRBV19; CDR3 DNA: TGTGCCAGTAGTATTGGTCAGGGAGCCTACGAGCAGTACTTC; CDR3 protein: CASSIGQGAYEQYF
clone size: few; CDR3 length: 12; D gene: TRBD1; J gene: TRBJ1-1; V gene: TRBV11-2; CDR3 DNA: TGTGCCAGCAGCTTACCGGGACAGGGAGCTTTCTTT; CDR3 protein: CASSLPGQGAFF
clone size: NA; CDR3 length: 13; D gene: TRBD1; J gene: TRBJ2-7; V gene: TRBV14; CDR3 DNA: TGTGCCAGCAGCCAAGCCGGGACAGCCGAGCAGTACTTC; CDR3 protein: CASSQAGTAEQYF
clone size: NA; CDR3 length: 14; D gene: NA; J gene: TRBJ2-2; V gene: TRBV9; CDR3 DNA: TGTGCCAGCAGCGTAGGGCGGGGCACCGGGGAGCTGTTTTTT; CDR3 protein: CASSVGRGTGELFF
clone size: few; CDR3 length: 12; D gene: NA; J gene: TRBJ1-1; V gene: TRBV29-1; CDR3 DNA: TGCAGCGTTGAAGCGGGGAGGGCTGAAGCTTTCTTT; CDR3 protein: CSVEAGRAEAFF
clone size: NA; CDR3 length: 16; D gene: NA; J gene: TRBJ2-7; V gene: TRBV7-6; CDR3 DNA: TGTGCCAGCAGCTTCGCTAATTCGGCACAGGTCTACGAGCAGTACTTC; CDR3 protein: CASSFANSAQVYEQYF
clone size: NA; CDR3 length: 14; D gene: NA; J gene: TRBJ1-1; V gene: TRBV12-5; CDR3 DNA: TGTGCTAGTGGTCTCGGGCCCGGGGACACTGAAGCTTTCTTT; CDR3 protein: CASGLGPGDTEAFF
clone size: NA; CDR3 length: 16; D gene: TRBD2; J gene: TRBJ2-4; V gene: TRBV13; CDR3 DNA: TGTGCCAGCAGCCTAGGGACTAGCGGGGCCAAAAACATTCAGTACTTC; CDR3 protein: CASSLGTSGAKNIQYF
clone size: NA; CDR3 length: 14; D gene: NA; J gene: TRBJ2-1; V gene: TRBV6-5; CDR3 DNA: TGTGCCAGCAGTGACCTCCCTAATTCCAATGAGCAGTTCTTC; CDR3 protein: CASSDLPNSNEQFF